The 20 T cell receptor beta chains presented below share a single source sample, sequenced in a study of control samples from healthy donors and cancer patients. TCRdb's table, derived via immunoSEQ multiplex PCR, lists solely in-frame clones and lacks some. The sample yields under 450,000 clones, 90% seen once. The sequencing sample was made of PBMCs. Receptors originate from a man aged 40-55 years with head and neck cancer.

The chain joins TRBV11-3 to TRBJ1-1; weak D call: TRBD1 (5 bases). Germline V gives CDR1 SGHNT, CDR2 YENEEA. This CDR3 has 13 amino acids. Trimming cost V 6 bases and J 7 bases, with 15 bases left between them. CDR3 region: CASSYQGRGEAFF. For the CDR3, the DNA is TGTGCCAGCAGTTATCAGGGTCGGGGTGAAGCTTTCTTT. Supplemented by reference TRBV11-3 and TRBJ1-1, the full variable domain reads EAGVVQSPRYKIIEKKQPVAFWCNPISGHNTLYWYLQNLGQGPELLIRYENEEAVDDSQLPKDRFSAERLKGVDSTLKIQPAELGDSAVYLCASSYQGRGEAFFGQGTRLTVV.

The chain carries TRBV15 and TRBJ2-5; tentatively, D is TRBD1 or TRBD2 (5 bases each). V lost 3 bases and J lost 5, with 10 bases in between. CDR3 size: 13 residues. CDR1 is LNHNV and CDR2 is YYDKDF in the germline V gene (reference sequence). CDR3 amino acids: CATSSRGRETQYF. The CDR3 nucleotides read TGTGCCACCAGCAGCCGGGGACGGGAGACCCAGTACTTC.

The chain couples TRBV12-3 or TRBV12-4 to TRBJ2-3; 10 nucleotides match TRBD1. CDR3 length: 13 residues. The trim removed 6 bases at V and 4 bases at J, leaving 1 base unmatched. In nucleotides, the CDR3 is TGTGCCAGCAGCGGACAGGGGGCAGATACGCAGTATTTT. Protein: CASSGQGADTQYF.

The CDR3 loop reads CASSALQDPHEKLFF. The CDR3, as DNA: TGTGCCAGCAGCGCTTTACAGGACCCACATGAAAAACTGTTTTTT. The V call is TRBV9, the J call TRBJ1-4; D possibly corresponds to TRBD1 (5 bases). The germline V gene has CDR1 SGDLS and CDR2 YYNGEE. The CDR3 length is 15 residues. V lost 3 bases to trimming and J lost 6 bases, with 15 bases between them.

The chain has TRBV29-1 and TRBJ1-2; TRBD1 matches 7 bases. This CDR3 comprises 11 residues. Germline loops: CDR1 SQVTM, CDR2 ANQGSEA. V lost 7 bases and J lost 6; bases outside the gene matches: 5. CDR3 nucleotide sequence: TGCAGCGGTGGCAGGGGGGATGGCTACACCTTC. Its protein product is CSGGRGDGYTF.

This clone has just a few counts. The sample contains more than one DNA sequence encoding this CDR3. The chain is built from TRBV3-1 (or the pseudogene TRBV3-2) and TRBJ2-7; D unclear. The V end lost 3 bases, the J end lost 1 base, and 1 base lay between the germline ends. CDR3 length equals 11 residues. Germline CDR1 is LGHDT and CDR2 is YNNKEL (reference sequence). In nucleotides, the CDR3 is TGTGCCAGCAGCCAGTCCTACGAGCAGTACTTC. Protein product: CASSQSYEQYF.

This sequence joins TRBV6-2 or TRBV6-3 and TRBJ1-5; TRBD1 matches 10 bases. Per the germline V gene, CDR1 is MNHEY and CDR2 is SVGEGT. The trim removed 7 bases at V and 5 bases at J, leaving 5 bases unmatched. The CDR3 contains 14 residues. Here the CDR3 DNA reads TGTGCCAGCAACCCGGGACAGGGGTATCAGCCCCAGCATTTT. Protein product: CASNPGQGYQPQHF.

The chain couples TRBV19 to TRBJ2-2, with D possibly being TRBD1 (6 bases). The V gene lost 3 bases and the J gene lost 6 bases, with 11 bases spanning the gap. The CDR3 has 14 amino acids. CDR1 and CDR2 (germline): LNHDA, SQIVND (reference sequence). CDR3 region: CASSILSGAGELFF. In DNA, the CDR3 is TGTGCCAGTAGTATCCTATCAGGGGCCGGGGAGCTGTTTTTT.

This clone was seen a few times. V and J are TRBV28 and TRBJ2-5; D is possibly TRBD2 (6 bases). Between the trimmed V and J ends, which lost 6 bases and 2 bases, there was a span of 16 bases. The CDR3 loop spans 15 amino acids. Germline loops: CDR1 MDHEN, CDR2 SYDVKM. The chain's CDR3 is CASRPGTGGQETQYF. The CDR3 DNA sequence: TGTGCCAGCAGGCCCGGGACTGGGGGGCAAGAGACCCAGTACTTC. The entire variable domain, with the rest obtained from reference TRBV28 and TRBJ2-5, is as follows: DVKVTQSSRYLVKRTGEKVFLECVQDMDHENMFWYRQDPGLGLRLIYFSYDVKMKEKGDIPEGYSVSREKKERFSLILESASTNQTSMYLCASRPGTGGQETQYFGPGTRLLVL.

The chain links TRBV7-2 to TRBJ1-2, with D unresolved. CDR3 length: 15 amino acids. Germline V gene data show CDR1 as SGHTA and CDR2 as FQGNSA. V was trimmed by 7 bases and J by 0 bases, leaving 15 bases between them. This CDR3 reads CASTETLLANYGYTF. In nucleotides, the CDR3 is TGTGCCAGCACCGAAACCCTTCTAGCTAACTATGGCTACACCTTC. The full variable domain, its missing parts supplied by reference TRBV7-2 and TRBJ1-2, is GAGVSQSPSNKVTEKGKDVELRCDPISGHTALYWYRQSLGQGLEFLIYFQGNSAPDKSGLPSDRFSAERTGGSVSTLTIQRTQQEDSAVYLCASTETLLANYGYTFGSGTRLTVV.

This sequence joins TRBV24-1 and TRBJ2-1, with 7 bases that match TRBD2. After removal of 9 bases from V and 0 bases from J, the junction contained 4 bases not matched to a gene. Germline CDR1 is KGHDR and CDR2 is SFDVKD. CDR3 length: 14 amino acids. DNA for the CDR3: TGTGCCACCTCGAGCGGGATCTCCTACAATGAGCAGTTCTTC. Translated: CATSSGISYNEQFF.

The chain joins TRBV14 to TRBJ2-5; D assignment may be TRBD1 or TRBD2 (5 bases each). Germline CDR1 and CDR2: SGHDN and FVKESK. This CDR3 region has 13 residues. V was clipped by 6 bases and J by 5 bases, with 13 bases between them. As DNA, the CDR3 is TGTGCCAGCAGTCGGGGACCAGGGGAGACCCAGTACTTC. Amino acids: CASSRGPGETQYF.

The gene calls are TRBV14 and TRBJ1-1; a possible D gene is TRBD1 (5 bases). V shed 4 bases and J shed 1 base, with 10 bases lying between them. Germline values: CDR1 SGHDN, CDR2 FVKESK. The CDR3 spans 14 residues. The CDR3 spells CASSLWRGNTEAFF. CDR3 nucleotide sequence: TGTGCCAGCAGCCTCTGGAGGGGGAACACTGAAGCTTTCTTT.

V is TRBV5-4 and J is TRBJ1-3; D unclear. Germline V lookup: CDR1 SGHNT, CDR2 YYREEE (reference sequence). The CDR3 totals 15 residues. V was cut by 0 bases and J by 0 bases, with 7 bases left in between. The CDR3 DNA reads TGTGCCAGCAGCTTGGACCAAGCCTCTGGAAACACCATATATTTT. This codes for CASSLDQASGNTIYF.

This sequence joins TRBV7-8 and TRBJ1-4; no definite D call. Trimming left V 4 bases short and J 0 bases short, with 9 bases between. Germline V CDR1 and CDR2: SGHVS, FQNEAQ. CDR3 length equals 15 residues. Here the CDR3 DNA reads TGTGCCAGCAGCTCCTACGTTGCAACTAATGAAAAACTGTTTTTT. Protein product: CASSSYVATNEKLFF.

For this clone: This CDR3 is also generated by other DNA sequences in the sample. This chain links TRBV9 with TRBJ2-5, with TRBD2 as a possible D gene (6 bases). The CDR3 length is 13 residues. Trimming pared 2 bases from V and 2 bases from J, leaving 7 bases between. Germline assignment: CDR1 SGDLS and CDR2 YYNGEE. The CDR3 reads CASSVSGQETQYF. The DNA for the CDR3 is TGTGCCAGCAGCGTCAGCGGGCAAGAGACCCAGTACTTC. The full variable domain, its missing parts supplied by reference TRBV9 and TRBJ2-5, is DSGVTQTPKHLITATGQRVTLRCSPRSGDLSVYWYQQSLDQGLQFLIQYYNGEERAKGNILERFSAQQFPDLHSELNLSSLELGDSALYFCASSVSGQETQYFGPGTRLLVL.

The V and J genes are TRBV5-1 and TRBJ2-5; D uncertain. The CDR3 is 12 residues long. The germline V gene encodes CDR1 SGHRS and CDR2 YFSETQ. Trimming removed 3 bases at V and 4 bases at J, with 7 bases between. The CDR3 DNA reads TGCGCCAGCAGCTCGACGGGAGAGACCCAGTACTTC. It yields the protein CASSSTGETQYF.

V gene TRBV15 combines with J gene TRBJ1-5; 7 positions match TRBD1. Per germline, CDR1 LNHNV and CDR2 YYDKDF (reference sequence). This CDR3 has 15 amino acids. V lost 2 bases and J lost 5; bases outside the gene matches: 6. In nucleotides, the CDR3 is TGTGCCACCAGCAGAATAGACAGGGACCATCAGCCCCAGCATTTT. It translates to CATSRIDRDHQPQHF. Looking up the rest from reference TRBV15 and TRBJ1-5 gives the full variable domain: DAMVIQNPRYQVTQFGKPVTLSCSQTLNHNVMYWYQQKSSQAPKLLFHYYDKDFNNEADTPDNFQSRRPNTSFCFLDIRSPGLGDTAMYLCATSRIDRDHQPQHFGDGTRLSIL.

The CDR3: CATSRDGRGNTEAFF. As DNA, the CDR3 is TGTGCCACCAGCAGAGACGGGAGGGGGAACACTGAAGCTTTCTTT. V is TRBV15 and J is TRBJ1-1; perhaps TRBD1 as D (5 bases). Trimming removed 0 bases from V and 1 base from J, with 9 bases in between. This CDR3 is built from 15 residues. Per germline, CDR1 LNHNV and CDR2 YYDKDF (reference sequence).

This sequence joins TRBV6-6 and TRBJ2-3; D might be TRBD2 (5 bases). The V gene's germline CDR1 is MNHNY and CDR2 SVGAGI (reference sequence). Trimming removed 10 bases from V and 4 bases from J, with 18 bases in between. The CDR3 has 14 residues. Here the CDR3 reads CATRDFPRSDTQYF. CDR3 coding DNA: TGTGCCACCCGGGATTTCCCTCGCTCAGATACGCAGTATTTT.